The 29 T cell receptor beta chains reported below all come from one sample, sequenced in a study of naive and memory T cell subsets. The beta constant-region primer was an equimolar mix of two oligonucleotides covering TRBC1 and TRBC2. TCRdb itself ran the UMI-ligation and nested PCR reads through MiXCR, one entry per CDR3 protein. The sample has some 87,000 distinct CDR3 sequences, over 7% seen once. The sequencing input was central memory CD4+ T cells from blood. The receptors derive from a human donor in good health.

The chain combines TRBV6-2 or TRBV6-3 with TRBJ1-6; 7 bases agree with TRBD1. This CDR3 region has 14 residues. Germline V gene data show CDR1 as MNHEY and CDR2 as SVGEGT. Trimming removed 2 bases from V and 8 bases from J; junction bases left unmatched: 3. The CDR3 loop reads CASSYGTVDSPLHF. The CDR3 coding sequence is TGTGCCAGCAGTTACGGGACAGTGGATTCACCCCTCCACTTT.

This clonotype was seen ten or more times. The gene calls are TRBV7-9 and TRBJ1-5; D unclear. The ends were cut back, 4 bases at V and 3 bases at J, with 13 bases in the middle. CDR3 length equals 15 residues. Germline V gene lookup returns CDR1 SEHNR and CDR2 FQNEAQ (reference sequence). The CDR3 region has the DNA TGTGCCAGCAGCTACGGGGATTTTCCCAATCAGCCCCAGCATTTT. It codes for CASSYGDFPNQPQHF.

This clonotype was observed many times. The chain joins TRBV10-3 to TRBJ1-1; 7 positions match TRBD1. Germline assignment: CDR1 ENHRY and CDR2 SYGVKD. CDR3 length: 14 amino acids. The V gene end was trimmed by 10 bases and the J gene end by 4 bases; junction bases not matched to a gene: 12. The CDR3: CATRPRGVGTEAFF. CDR3 DNA sequence: TGTGCCACCCGGCCCAGGGGGGTAGGCACTGAAGCTTTCTTT.

This sequence joins TRBV7-9 and TRBJ2-4, with D maybe TRBD2 (5 bases). The CDR3 totals 13 residues. V dropped 8 bases and J dropped 3 bases, with 11 bases sitting between them. Germline V gives CDR1 SEHNR, CDR2 FQNEAQ (reference sequence). CDR3 sequence: CASGPRDKNIQYF. In DNA, the CDR3 is TGTGCCAGCGGACCCCGGGACAAAAACATTCAGTACTTC.

This clonotype was seen a few times. The chain has TRBV7-3 and TRBJ2-7; the D gene is possibly TRBD2 (6 bases). Germline assignment: CDR1 SGHTA and CDR2 FQGTGA. This CDR3 contains 15 residues. V was cut by 1 base and J by 5 bases, with 15 bases left in between. The CDR3 sequence: CASSLSGVASDEQYF. The CDR3 DNA reads as TGTGCCAGCAGCTTAAGTGGCGTGGCTAGCGACGAGCAGTACTTC. Looking up the rest from reference TRBV7-3 and TRBJ2-7 gives the full variable domain: GAGVSQTPSNKVTEKGKYVELRCDPISGHTALYWYRQSLGQGPEFLIYFQGTGAADDSGLPNDRFFAVRPEGSVSTLKIQRTERGDSAVYLCASSLSGVASDEQYFGPGTRLTVT.

This chain uses TRBV4-2 with TRBJ1-5; 9 bases are shared with TRBD1. CDR3 length: 15 residues. V lost 4 bases, J lost 5 bases, and 6 bases stayed unmatched. Germline-derived CDR1 and CDR2 are LGHNA and YNFKEQ. For the CDR3, the DNA is TGTGCCAGCAGCCGAGGGGGACAGGGTGATCAGCCCCAGCATTTT. This gives the protein CASSRGGQGDQPQHF.

The V gene is TRBV28, the J gene TRBJ2-1; TRBD1 might be the D (5 bases). The CDR3 loop spans 13 amino acids. V was pared by 6 bases and J by 9 bases, with 15 bases between. Germline V gene data show CDR1 as MDHEN and CDR2 as SYDVKM. CDR3 amino acids: CASSRRVGREQFF. The CDR3 bases are TGTGCCAGCAGCCGCCGCGTGGGGCGTGAGCAGTTCTTC.

This clonotype has more than one count but fewer than ten. V usage is TRBV7-2 and J usage is TRBJ2-7; D uncertain. This CDR3 region has 14 residues. Trimming removed 2 bases at V and 1 base at J, with 9 bases between. Germline-derived CDR1 and CDR2 are SGHTA and FQGNSA. The CDR3 bases are TGTGCCAGCAGCTTAAGGTACAGTTCCTACGAGCAGTACTTC. Its translation: CASSLRYSSYEQYF.

This clonotype was counted many times. This chain links TRBV7-9 with TRBJ1-1; D gene uncertain. Trimming pared 2 bases from V and 1 base from J, leaving 11 bases between. This CDR3 region has 15 residues. CDR1 and CDR2 from the germline V gene are SEHNR and FQNEAQ (reference sequence). CDR3 nucleotide sequence: TGTGCCAGCAGCTTACACGGGGAACAGAACACTGAAGCTTTCTTT. The encoded protein is CASSLHGEQNTEAFF.

J is TRBJ2-1 and V is TRBV20-1; D remains unclear. This CDR3 is built from 14 residues. Trimming cost V 2 bases and J 5 bases, with 13 bases left between them. The germline V gene has CDR1 DFQATT and CDR2 SNEGSKA (reference sequence). The CDR3 region is CSARQAFGNNEQFF. For the CDR3, the DNA is TGCAGTGCTAGACAGGCTTTTGGGAACAATGAGCAGTTCTTC.

This clonotype was observed many times. The rearrangement uses TRBV28 and TRBJ2-7; 8 nucleotides align to TRBD1. This CDR3 is built from 15 residues. Germline CDR1 and CDR2: MDHEN and SYDVKM. V was pared by 6 bases and J by 5 bases, with 12 bases of the junction left unmatched. CDR3 sequence: CASSPQGAPINEQYF. In DNA, the CDR3 is TGTGCCAGCAGCCCTCAGGGGGCGCCGATCAACGAGCAGTACTTC.

The table lists this clonotype with a few counts. The V and J genes are TRBV20-1 and TRBJ2-6; D is undetermined. Between the trimmed V and J ends, which lost 6 bases and 0 bases, there was a span of 18 bases. The length of the CDR3 is 17 residues. Germline loops: CDR1 DFQATT, CDR2 SNEGSKA (reference sequence). CDR3 residues: CSAPRGVFNSGANVLTF. CDR3 DNA sequence: TGCAGTGCCCCCCGTGGGGTTTTCAACTCTGGGGCCAACGTCCTGACTTTC.

Ten or more counts support this clonotype. The gene calls are TRBV27 and TRBJ1-4; 9 bases line up with TRBD1. CDR3 length: 18 amino acids. Trimming cost V 0 bases and J 5 bases; bases outside gene matches: 10. Germline CDR1 reads MNHEY; CDR2 reads SMNVEV (reference sequence). CDR3 protein: CASSLSSGTGKRNEKLFF. The DNA of the CDR3 is TGTGCCAGCAGTTTATCGTCCGGGACAGGGAAAAGAAATGAAAAACTGTTTTTT.

This clonotype turned up a few times. The chain has TRBV15 and TRBJ2-2; unclear D gene. Germline CDR1 reads LNHNV; CDR2 reads YYDKDF (reference sequence). CDR3 size: 15 residues. Trimming left V 5 bases short and J 1 base short, with 11 bases between. CDR3 nucleotides: TGTGCCACCAGCTCTCGTGGACGGAACACCGGGGAGCTGTTTTTT. Its translation: CATSSRGRNTGELFF.

This clonotype appeared many times. V usage is TRBV18 and J usage is TRBJ1-5; the match to TRBD1 covers 8 bases. CDR1 KGHSH and CDR2 LQKENI come from the germline V gene. This CDR3 has 15 residues. With 4 bases clipped from V and 0 bases from J, the junction kept 2 bases outside the gene matches. The CDR3 DNA sequence: TGTGCCAGCTCACGGACAGGGAATAGCAATCAGCCCCAGCATTTT. Its translation is CASSRTGNSNQPQHF.

The chain uses TRBV5-4 and TRBJ2-5; the D is unclear. The V end was cut by 9 bases, the J end by 1 base, with 13 bases between. CDR1 is SGHNT and CDR2 is YYREEE in the germline V gene (reference sequence). The CDR3 spans 13 residues. The DNA of the CDR3 is TGTGCCACAGCCAAGAGAGGCCAAGAGACCCAGTACTTC. Its protein is CATAKRGQETQYF.

This clonotype has only a few counts. The gene calls are TRBV12-5 and TRBJ2-1; 7 bases are a match to TRBD1. Trimming cost V 1 base and J 5 bases; bases outside gene matches: 26. The CDR3 contains 22 residues. CDR1 is LGHNT, CDR2 FRNRAP, per germline. In DNA form, the CDR3 reads TGTGCTAGTGGTTTGGCTGGGACAGCCGGGACAACCCTCCGGGTTTTCAACAATGAGCAGTTCTTC. Protein sequence: CASGLAGTAGTTLRVFNNEQFF.

This clonotype was seen ten or more times. The V gene is TRBV6-1, the J gene TRBJ1-2, with D uncertain. Germline V gene sequence: CDR1 MNHNS, CDR2 SASEGT. Trimming pared 7 bases from V and 5 bases from J, leaving 8 bases between. This CDR3 contains 11 residues. The chain's CDR3 is CASTWGYGYTF. The CDR3 nucleotides read TGTGCCAGCACGTGGGGTTATGGCTACACCTTC.

Many counts were recorded for this clonotype. The chain joins TRBV28 to TRBJ2-7; the D is unclear. Trimming left V 2 bases short and J 0 bases short, with 8 bases between. The CDR3 contains 14 residues. The germline gives CDR1 MDHEN, CDR2 SYDVKM. This CDR3 reads CASSLVSLSYEQYF. Here the CDR3 DNA reads TGTGCCAGCAGTTTAGTTAGTCTCTCCTACGAGCAGTACTTC.

This clonotype was seen more than once but under ten times. The rearrangement uses TRBV10-3 and TRBJ2-1; D possibly uses TRBD1 or TRBD2 (5 bases each). Germline V gene sequence: CDR1 ENHRY, CDR2 SYGVKD. Trimming pared 2 bases from V and 1 base from J, leaving 6 bases between. The CDR3 runs to 14 residues. The CDR3 sequence is CAISEGGSYNEQFF. In DNA form, the CDR3 reads TGTGCCATCAGTGAGGGGGGTTCCTACAATGAGCAGTTCTTC.

In its sample, this clonotype was seen a few times. The chain employs TRBV7-9 and TRBJ1-2, with D possibly being TRBD1 (5 bases). Germline V gene lookup returns CDR1 SEHNR and CDR2 FQNEAQ (reference sequence). This CDR3 is 12 amino acids long. The V and J ends lost 4 bases and 11 bases respectively, with 14 bases between them. The chain's CDR3 is CASSSGTGGYTF. CDR3 coding DNA: TGTGCCAGCAGCTCGGGAACAGGAGGATACACCTTC.

This clonotype was counted a few times. The chain is built from TRBV3-1 and TRBJ1-2; D call uncertain. There are 14 residues in the CDR3. Trimming took 1 base from V and 10 from J, leaving 16 bases between them. Germline V gives CDR1 LGHDT, CDR2 YNNKEL (reference sequence). The chain's CDR3 is CASSQGYSGSYYTF. Here the CDR3 DNA reads TGTGCCAGCAGCCAAGGATATTCCGGGAGTTACTACACCTTC.

This clonotype was seen repeatedly, ten times or more. The J gene is TRBJ1-2, the V gene TRBV12-3 or TRBV12-4, with TRBD1 identical over 10 bases. CDR3 length: 15 amino acids. The ends lost 7 bases at V and 8 bases at J; junction bases unmatched: 13. The CDR3 reads CASTTPRQGAWGYTF. CDR3 coding DNA: TGTGCCAGCACCACGCCCCGACAGGGGGCCTGGGGCTACACCTTC.

This chain connects TRBV28 to TRBJ2-5, with TRBD2 as a possible D gene (6 bases). The CDR3 is made up of 14 amino acids. Germline V lookup: CDR1 MDHEN, CDR2 SYDVKM. Trimming shortened V by 2 bases and J by 2 bases, and 9 bases separated the two germline ends. Here the CDR3 reads CASSLGGVQETQYF. The CDR3 nucleotides read TGTGCCAGCAGTTTAGGCGGGGTTCAAGAGACCCAGTACTTC. The entire variable domain, with the rest obtained from reference TRBV28 and TRBJ2-5, is as follows: DVKVTQSSRYLVKRTGEKVFLECVQDMDHENMFWYRQDPGLGLRLIYFSYDVKMKEKGDIPEGYSVSREKKERFSLILESASTNQTSMYLCASSLGGVQETQYFGPGTRLLVL.

This clonotype was detected only a few times. The chain combines TRBV11-2 with TRBJ2-5, with a possible D match to TRBD1 (7 bases). From germline, CDR1 is SGHAT and CDR2 FQNNGV. Trimming took 1 base from V and 8 from J, leaving 17 bases between them. The CDR3 is 15 residues long. Written as DNA, the CDR3 is TGTGCCAGCAGCTTAGGGAGGGGACAGCGGACTACCCAGTACTTC. It codes for CASSLGRGQRTTQYF.

This clonotype has just a few counts. The chain joins TRBV19 to TRBJ2-6; D not certain. Trimming took off 3 bases at V and 2 bases at J, with 11 bases between the two ends. The CDR3 is 16 amino acids. Germline-derived CDR1 and CDR2 are LNHDA and SQIVND (reference sequence). The CDR3 loop is CASSIGDLPGANVLTF. Written as DNA, the CDR3 is TGTGCCAGTAGTATTGGGGATTTACCTGGGGCCAACGTCCTGACTTTC.

There are many counts of this clonotype. The chain has TRBV4-1 and TRBJ2-1; 9 bases agree with TRBD2. The CDR3 spans 14 residues. The junction had 5 bases not matched to a gene; V was cut back by 4 bases and J by 7 bases. Germline lookup yields CDR1 MGHRA and CDR2 YSYEKL. The DNA of the CDR3 is TGCGCCAGCAGCCGGGGACTAGCAGGTAATGAGCAGTTCTTC. As protein: CASSRGLAGNEQFF.

This clonotype was detected a few times. The V and J genes are TRBV11-2 and TRBJ2-1; unclear D gene. This CDR3 is built from 13 residues. Trimming cost V 5 bases and J 8 bases, with 13 bases left between them. Germline CDR1 and CDR2: SGHAT and FQNNGV. CDR3 residues: CASSHSGPDEQFF. In DNA form, the CDR3 reads TGTGCCAGCAGCCATTCGGGCCCCGATGAGCAGTTCTTC.

At least ten counts were recorded for this clonotype. This sequence joins TRBV20-1 and TRBJ2-7, with D possibly being TRBD2 (6 bases). CDR1 and CDR2 from the germline V gene are DFQATT and SNEGSKA (reference sequence). The CDR3 length is 11 residues. The V and J ends lost 7 bases and 4 bases respectively, with 11 bases between them. CDR3 amino acids: CSGGGLYEQYF. The CDR3 region has the DNA TGCAGTGGGGGAGGCCTTTACGAGCAGTACTTC.